Reported below is one T cell receptor beta chain. The entry originates in a study of radiotherapy plus CTLA-4 blockade in lung cancer. The assay was immunoSEQ multiplex PCR, and TCRdb's table has in-frame clones only and misses some. The repertoire holds 62,000 or so clones, with about 80% as singletons. J gave up 1 base and V 8 bases, and 7 bases lay outside the gene matches. Per germline, CDR1 MNHNS and CDR2 SASEGT. The CDR3 runs 15 residues. This TCR was recovered from a human donor with non-small cell lung cancer who had a complete response to radiotherapy plus ipilimumab. Material: peripheral blood, obtained from a patient treated with radiotherapy plus ipilimumab. The V gene is TRBV6-1, the J gene TRBJ2-2; 7 bases are shared with TRBD1. The CDR3 region has the DNA TGTGCCAGCGTCCCAGGGGGAGTGAACACCGGGGAGCTGTTTTTT. Its protein product is CASVPGGVNTGELFF.